This entry lists 18 T cell receptor beta chains sequenced from one sample in a study of T-cell reconstitution after alpha-beta-depleted transplantation in children (dated by TCRdb to 2016 to 2017). The library relied on PCR. The sequencer was an Illumina HiSeq 2500. To normalize quantification of the TCRbeta repertoire, the TCR libraries were built with molecular barcoding that relied on unique molecular identifiers. Using fastp trimming at Q25 and MiXCR clonotype assembly, TCRdb reanalyzed the public sequencing data and kept in-frame beta chains. Identical CDR3 protein sequences are pooled into one entry, listed with their most common genes and DNA. The sample table records 230,000 or so distinct CDR3 sequences; roughly a tenth of these occur just once. The top ten hold approximately 5% of the sample. The source material was PBMCs from the stem cell graft donor, sampled from the stem cell graft. The source is a human donor who donated a stem cell graft to a child with SCID.

This clonotype was picked up many times. The chain recombines TRBV20-1 with TRBJ2-3; TRBD2 aligns across 10 bases. J gave up 8 bases and V 3 bases, and 35 bases lay outside the gene matches. Germline V gene data show CDR1 as DFQATT and CDR2 as SNEGSKA (reference sequence). This CDR3 region has 23 residues. The DNA for the CDR3 is TGCAGTGCTAGGGACCTAGCGGGGGTCCAGCACAGATACGCAGTAGGCATCGACGTTACGCAGTATTTT. As protein: CSARDLAGVQHRYAVGIDVTQYF.

This clonotype came up a few times. The chain uses TRBV27 and TRBJ2-1; D is perhaps TRBD1 (6 bases). Trimming took off 4 bases at V and 14 bases at J, with 24 bases between the two ends. Looked up from germline, CDR1 is MNHEY and CDR2 is SMNVEV (reference sequence). The CDR3 extends over 15 amino acids. The CDR3, as DNA: TGTGCCAGCAGTTCCTCGCGCCCTTATTCTGGGGGCAAGTTCTTC. It is translated as CASSSSRPYSGGKFF.

This clonotype was picked up many times. The V call is TRBV24-1, the J call TRBJ2-3; the D gene is possibly TRBD2 (5 bases). V was trimmed by 7 bases and J by 6 bases, leaving 10 bases between them. The germline V gene encodes CDR1 KGHDR and CDR2 SFDVKD. The CDR3 length is 12 residues. The CDR3 sequence is CATRTSGDTQYF. CDR3 nucleotides: TGTGCCACCAGAACTAGTGGCGATACGCAGTATTTT.

The table lists this clonotype with many counts. The chain recombines TRBV7-9 with TRBJ2-1; 9 bases map to TRBD1. Germline V CDR1 and CDR2: SEHNR, FQNEAQ (reference sequence). Trimming took 1 base from V and 5 from J; bases not matched to a gene: 3. This CDR3 spans 15 amino acids. CDR3 nucleotides: TGTGCCAGCAGCTTAGACGGGACAGGGAACAATGAGCAGTTCTTC. It yields the protein CASSLDGTGNNEQFF.

The table lists this clonotype with many counts. The chain carries TRBV20-1 and TRBJ1-6, with D hard to call. Germline CDR1 is DFQATT and CDR2 is SNEGSKA (reference sequence). Trimming took off 1 base at V and 8 bases at J, with 6 bases between the two ends. The CDR3 extends over 12 amino acids. The CDR3 here is CSARVPDSPLHF. Written as DNA, the CDR3 is TGCAGTGCTAGAGTTCCAGATTCACCCCTCCACTTT.

Many counts were recorded for this clonotype. The chain recombines TRBV5-5 with TRBJ1-5, with a weak D call TRBD1 (6 bases). The CDR3 consists of 13 residues. V lost 4 bases and J lost 9, with 14 bases in between. Germline values: CDR1 SGHKS, CDR2 YYEKEE (reference sequence). The CDR3: CASSPTGERPQHF. The CDR3 DNA reads as TGTGCCAGCAGCCCGACAGGTGAGAGGCCCCAGCATTTT.

In its sample, this clonotype was seen many times. The CDR3 coding sequence is TGTGCCACCAGCAGAGATCGGCAGAGAGTCAGGGGCTACACCTTC. The encoded protein is CATSRDRQRVRGYTF. The chain couples TRBV15 to TRBJ1-2; D unresolved. Germline CDR1 and CDR2: LNHNV and YYDKDF (reference sequence). The CDR3 consists of 15 residues. V lost 0 bases and J 8 bases, leaving 16 bases between the germline ends.

About this clonotype itself: It may be a read error: a sequence one base away is much more abundant. J is TRBJ2-5 and V is TRBV7-3; D tentatively fits TRBD1 or TRBD2 (5 bases each). The CDR3 sequence is 13 residues long. CDR1 SGHTA and CDR2 FQGTGA come from the germline V gene. In DNA, the CDR3 is TGTGCCAACAGCTTAATGGATGGGGGGACCCAGTACTTC. Its protein product is CANSLMDGGTQYF.

The sample holds many counts of this clonotype. The chain combines TRBV4-3 with TRBJ2-7; D possibly corresponds to TRBD2 (5 bases). Germline-derived CDR1 and CDR2 are LGHNA and YSLEER. This CDR3 has 16 amino acids. Trimming removed 1 base at V and 0 bases at J, with 13 bases between. CDR3 amino acids: CASSQGAGVNSYEQYF. As DNA, the CDR3 is TGCGCCAGCAGCCAAGGGGCCGGGGTCAACTCCTACGAGCAGTACTTC.

This clonotype was detected ten times or more. V is TRBV5-1 and J is TRBJ2-5; D gene ambiguous. The germline V and J ends were trimmed by 0 bases and 7 bases, with 10 bases remaining between them. CDR1 and CDR2 (germline): SGHRS, YFSETQ. The CDR3 totals 13 residues. The CDR3 coding sequence is TGCGCCAGCAGCTTGGCCCAGGACGGGACCCAGTACTTC. Protein product: CASSLAQDGTQYF.

This clonotype was observed at least ten times. The rearrangement links TRBV20-1 to TRBJ2-3; TRBD1 or TRBD2 may be the D gene (8 bases each). The length of the CDR3 is 19 residues. CDR1 DFQATT and CDR2 SNEGSKA come from the germline V gene (reference sequence). Trimming removed 6 bases from V and 0 bases from J, with 28 bases in between. CDR3 sequence (DNA): TGCAGTGCAGGACAGGGAGGAGCGGGGGACCTCTCTAGCACAGATACGCAGTATTTT. Its protein product is CSAGQGGAGDLSSTDTQYF.

The sample holds many counts of this clonotype. The V and J genes are TRBV30 and TRBJ1-3, with 7 positions matching TRBD1. V lost 1 base and J lost 2; bases outside the gene matches: 5. This CDR3 comprises 15 residues. The V gene's germline CDR1 is GTSNPN and CDR2 SVGIG (reference sequence). The CDR3 coding sequence is TGTGCCTGGAGTGGGGACAGACGAACTGGAAACACCATATATTTT. Translation: CAWSGDRRTGNTIYF.

This clonotype has ten or more counts. The chain's CDR3 is CASSQDLGTGAGELFF. The DNA of the CDR3 is TGTGCCAGCAGCCAAGATCTAGGGACAGGGGCCGGGGAGCTGTTTTTT. The V gene is TRBV4-2, the J gene TRBJ2-2; 10 bases agree with TRBD1. From germline, CDR1 is LGHNA and CDR2 YNFKEQ. V shed 0 bases, J shed 6 bases, and the junction held 4 bases outside the gene matches. The CDR3 sequence is 16 residues long.

This clonotype has a count of ten or more. This chain connects TRBV5-6 to TRBJ1-5; a weak D match, TRBD1 (6 bases). The CDR3 has 15 residues. Germline-derived CDR1 and CDR2 are SGHDT and YYEEEE. V shed 0 bases and J shed 6 bases, with 13 bases lying between them. The DNA for the CDR3 is TGTGCCAGCAGCTTGGGTCGGGGGGCGGGTCAGCCCCAGCATTTT. Protein: CASSLGRGAGQPQHF. Filled out from reference TRBV5-6 and TRBJ1-5, the complete variable domain reads DAGVTQSPTHLIKTRGQQVTLRCSPKSGHDTVSWYQQALGQGPQFIFQYYEEEERQRGNFPDRFSGHQFPNYSSELNVNALLLGDSALYLCASSLGRGAGQPQHFGDGTRLSIL.

The V and J genes are TRBV6-5 and TRBJ1-2; 8 nucleotides match TRBD1. V lost 0 bases, J lost 8 bases, and 8 bases stayed unmatched. The CDR3 consists of 15 residues. Germline V gene lookup returns CDR1 MNHEY and CDR2 SVGAGI. Here the CDR3 reads CASSYSLNRGEGYTF. CDR3 sequence (DNA): TGTGCCAGCAGTTACTCCCTTAACAGGGGGGAAGGCTACACCTTC.

This clonotype was detected many times. The chain joins TRBV20-1 to TRBJ2-1; D ambiguous. The length of the CDR3 is 14 residues. The V and J ends lost 3 bases and 0 bases respectively, with 9 bases between them. Germline CDR1 is DFQATT and CDR2 is SNEGSKA (reference sequence). As DNA, the CDR3 is TGCAGTGCTAGCGGAGACACCTCCTACAATGAGCAGTTCTTC. Translating it yields CSASGDTSYNEQFF.

As concerns this clonotype: One junction end does not reproduce the germline sequence, and a read error may be involved. The V and J genes are TRBV9 and TRBJ2-3; 10 bases are shared with TRBD2. CDR1 and CDR2 from the germline V gene are SGDLS and YYNGEE. This CDR3 spans 18 amino acids. The CDR3 sequence is CTSCVASSGGLSTDTQYF. The CDR3 nucleotides read TGTACCAGCTGCGTAGCCTCTAGCGGGGGCCTTAGCACAGATACGCAGTATTTT.

The genes are TRBV27 and TRBJ2-7; D might be TRBD2 (5 bases). Trimming left V 8 bases short and J 3 bases short, with 14 bases between. The CDR3 runs 13 residues. The V gene's germline CDR1 is MNHEY and CDR2 SMNVEV (reference sequence). The CDR3 spells CASPLVRSYEQYF. The CDR3 DNA reads TGTGCCAGCCCACTAGTCCGGAGCTACGAGCAGTACTTC.